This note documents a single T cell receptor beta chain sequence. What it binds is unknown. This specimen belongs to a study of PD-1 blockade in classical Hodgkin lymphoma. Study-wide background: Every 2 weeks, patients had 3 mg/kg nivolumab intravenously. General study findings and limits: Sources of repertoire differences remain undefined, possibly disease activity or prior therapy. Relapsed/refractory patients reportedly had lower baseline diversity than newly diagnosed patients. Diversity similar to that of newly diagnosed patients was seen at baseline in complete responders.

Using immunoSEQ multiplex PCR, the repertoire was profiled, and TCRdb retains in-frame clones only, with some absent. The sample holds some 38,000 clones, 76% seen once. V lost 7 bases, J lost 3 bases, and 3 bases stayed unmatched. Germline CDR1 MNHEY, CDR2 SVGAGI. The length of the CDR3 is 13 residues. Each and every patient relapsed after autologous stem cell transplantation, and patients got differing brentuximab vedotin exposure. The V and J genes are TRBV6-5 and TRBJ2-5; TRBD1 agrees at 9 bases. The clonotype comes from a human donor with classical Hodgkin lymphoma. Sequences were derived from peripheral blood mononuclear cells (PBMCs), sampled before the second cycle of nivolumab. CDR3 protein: CASTRTGEETQYF. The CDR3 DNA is TGTGCCAGCACCAGGACAGGGGAAGAGACCCAGTACTTC.